The clone carrying this T cell receptor beta chain has a count of ten or more. Its specificity is unknown. The length of the CDR3 is 14 residues. V lost 4 bases and J lost 8, with 17 bases in between. Germline CDR1 and CDR2: MDHEN and SYDVKM. It was RNA transcripts that yielded the amplified TCR beta CDR3 regions. Using the HTBI primer set, a first-round RT-PCR was run on the TCR CDR3. A single record per CDR3 protein comes from TCRdb applying MiXCR to the multiplex PCR reads. The sample lists 310,000 or so distinct CDR3 sequences; about 18% were seen once. The data originate from a study of T cells in Graves' hyperthyroidism and ophthalmopathy. A NOSPECS grade of at least 4, a Clinical Activity Score of at least 3 and duration under 3 months were recorded in ophthalmopathy patients. Thyroid ultrasound, orbital computed tomography, clinical symptoms, and serum thyroxine and TRAb underpinned diagnoses.

General observations from the study: Model output signaled ophthalmopathy a median 6.5 months ahead of onset.

Specimen: blood. The chain links TRBV28 to TRBJ1-2, with D unclear. This TCR came from an older woman with Graves' ophthalmopathy. The CDR3, as DNA: TGTGCCAGCAGTTCCGCCGGGAGCCTGGGAGGCTACACCTTC. It specifies CASSSAGSLGGYTF.